This is a list of T cell receptor beta chains from one sample in a study of human T cells and chemical hapten exposure. TCRdb independently ran MiXCR on the RACE reads; one entry per CDR3 protein. The top ten hold over 6.5% of the sample, which has 150,000 to 200,000 distinct CDR3 sequences, 20% to 25% seen once. The specimen was whole blood, collected in connection with sensitization to the hapten diphenylcyclopropenone (DPC). The receptor source for this set is a woman aged 50 to 60 with alopecia areata. Some clones in this sample may be carry-over from other donors' samples. Both conserved end residues are part of each CDR3. A D gene is named only where the DNA matches it firmly. Expanded clones get a size class; other rows say once, few or many, or leave the size out.

D gene	V gene	clone size	J gene	CDR3 protein	CDR3 DNA
.	TRBV12-3/TRBV12-4	.	TRBJ2-5	CASSFKLETQYF	TGTGCCAGCAGTTTTAAGTTGGAGACCCAGTACTTC
TRBD2	TRBV5-6	.	TRBJ2-1	CASSNGLAGNLQFF	TGTGCCAGCAGCAACGGACTAGCGGGCAATCTCCAGTTCTTC
.	TRBV24-1	many	TRBJ2-5	CATSERGAPQETQYF	TGTGCCACCAGTGAACGGGGTGCACCACAAGAGACCCAGTACTTC
.	TRBV29-1	few	TRBJ2-7	CSVDSRGSSYEQYF	TGCAGCGTTGATTCCCGGGGGTCTTCCTACGAGCAGTACTTC
TRBD2	TRBV2	medium-sized	TRBJ2-1	CASAMRLAGSYNEQFF	TGTGCCAGCGCAATGAGGCTAGCGGGATCCTACAATGAGCAGTTCTTC
TRBD1	TRBV2	few	TRBJ2-2	CASSARQGAGELFF	TGTGCCAGCAGTGCAAGACAGGGGGCCGGGGAGCTGTTTTTT
.	TRBV9	.	TRBJ2-1	CASSPRLVSYNEQFF	TGTGCCAGCAGCCCAAGACTAGTCTCCTACAATGAGCAGTTCTTC
.	TRBV11-2	.	TRBJ2-1	CASRGGFDEQFF	TGTGCCTCAAGGGGGGGCTTCGATGAGCAGTTCTTC
.	TRBV18	.	TRBJ2-2	CASSPPEAGSFTGELFF	TGTGCCAGCTCACCACCGGAGGCAGGGAGTTTTACCGGGGAGCTGTTTTTT
TRBD1	TRBV28	few	TRBJ2-1	CASRGDRSYEQFF	TGTGCCAGCAGGGGGGACAGGTCATATGAGCAGTTCTTC
.	TRBV7-3	.	TRBJ2-2	CASSPQPSTHGELFF	TGTGCCAGCAGCCCCCAACCTAGCACTCACGGGGAGCTGTTTTTT
TRBD2	TRBV5-1	.	TRBJ2-5	CASSLPLAGEETQYF	TGCGCCAGCAGCTTGCCATTAGCGGGAGAAGAGACCCAGTACTTC
TRBD2	TRBV12-3/TRBV12-4	.	TRBJ2-1	CASSPGLGYNEQFF	TGTGCCAGCAGCCCGGGACTAGGGTACAATGAGCAGTTCTTC
.	TRBV29-1	few	TRBJ1-1	CSVEGKMRTEAFF	TGCAGCGTTGAAGGCAAAATGAGAACTGAAGCTTTCTTT
.	TRBV9	few	TRBJ1-1	CASSVGQWNTEAFF	TGTGCCAGCAGCGTAGGTCAGTGGAACACTGAAGCTTTCTTT
TRBD1	TRBV5-1	.	TRBJ1-2	CASRTGQGDYGYTF	TGCGCCAGCAGGACTGGACAGGGCGACTATGGCTACACCTTC
TRBD2	TRBV6-1	many	TRBJ2-7	CASSENPGGSYEQYF	TGTGCCAGCAGTGAAAATCCGGGAGGATCCTACGAGCAGTACTTC
.	TRBV27	few	TRBJ2-1	CASRRAEVHNEQFF	TGTGCCAGCCGTAGGGCCGAGGTCCACAATGAGCAGTTCTTC
.	TRBV5-5	few	TRBJ2-7	CASSLLRDRGGAAEQYF	TGTGCCAGCAGCTTGCTCCGAGATCGGGGAGGAGCGGCTGAGCAGTACTTC
.	TRBV21-1	.	TRBJ2-7	CASSKGPTGRGSYEQYF	TGTGCCAGCAGCAAAGGCCCGACAGGGCGCGGCTCCTACGAGCAGTACTTC
.	TRBV5-1	.	TRBJ2-1	CASSVQGPSSYNEQFF	TGCGCCAGCAGCGTACAGGGCCCTAGCTCCTACAATGAGCAGTTCTTC
TRBD2	TRBV5-5	.	TRBJ2-1	CASSNRGGPRDEQFF	TGTGCCAGCAGCAATCGGGGGGGCCCCAGGGATGAGCAGTTCTTC
.	TRBV5-1	many	TRBJ2-3	CASSLAPLSTDTQYF	TGCGCCAGCAGCTTGGCTCCACTTAGCACAGATACGCAGTATTTT
.	TRBV5-6	few	TRBJ1-6	CASRWGPNSPLHF	TGTGCCAGCAGGTGGGGACCGAATTCACCCCTCCACTTT
TRBD1	TRBV7-9	.	TRBJ1-2	CASSLGTGISGYTF	TGTGCCAGCAGCTTAGGGACAGGGATTAGTGGCTACACCTTC
.	TRBV21-1	.	TRBJ2-1	CASRLGTGKYNEQFF	TGTGCCAGCAGATTAGGGACAGGAAAATACAATGAGCAGTTCTTC
.	TRBV20-1	few	TRBJ2-7	CSARRTGGGHEQYF	TGCAGTGCTAGAAGGACTGGAGGGGGCCACGAGCAGTACTTC